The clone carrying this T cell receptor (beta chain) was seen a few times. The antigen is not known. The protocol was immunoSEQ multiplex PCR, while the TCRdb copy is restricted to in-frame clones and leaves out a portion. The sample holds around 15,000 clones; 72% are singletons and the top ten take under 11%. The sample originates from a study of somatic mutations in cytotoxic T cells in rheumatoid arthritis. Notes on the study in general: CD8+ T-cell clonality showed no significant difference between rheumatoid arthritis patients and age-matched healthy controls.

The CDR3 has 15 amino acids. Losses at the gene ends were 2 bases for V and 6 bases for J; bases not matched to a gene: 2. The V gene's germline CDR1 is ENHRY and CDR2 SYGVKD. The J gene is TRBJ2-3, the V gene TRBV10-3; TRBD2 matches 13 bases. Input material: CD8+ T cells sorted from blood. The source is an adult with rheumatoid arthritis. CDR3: CAISEGLAGVDTQYF. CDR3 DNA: TGTGCCATCAGTGAGGGACTAGCGGGGGTGGATACGCAGTATTTT.